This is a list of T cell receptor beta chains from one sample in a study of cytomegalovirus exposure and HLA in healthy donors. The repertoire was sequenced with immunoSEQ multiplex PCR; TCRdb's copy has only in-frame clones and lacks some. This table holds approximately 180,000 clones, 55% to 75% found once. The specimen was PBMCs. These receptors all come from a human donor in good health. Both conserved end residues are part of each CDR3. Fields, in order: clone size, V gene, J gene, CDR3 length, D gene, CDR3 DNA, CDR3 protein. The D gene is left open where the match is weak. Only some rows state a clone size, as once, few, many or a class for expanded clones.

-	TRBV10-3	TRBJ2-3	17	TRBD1	TGTGCCATCAGTGGGGGTGTGGGGACAGGATACACAGATACGCAGTATTTT	CAISGGVGTGYTDTQYF
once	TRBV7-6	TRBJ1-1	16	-	TGTGCCAGCAGCTTAGCGGACAAGGGATGGGGCACTGAAGCTTTCTTT	CASSLADKGWGTEAFF
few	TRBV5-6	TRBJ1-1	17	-	TGTGCCAGCAGCTTGGCTTACGGGGTAGCCATGAACACTGAAGCTTTCTTT	CASSLAYGVAMNTEAFF
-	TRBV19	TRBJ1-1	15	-	TGTGCCAGTAGTATGAATTCTCGAGGGTTGGCTGAAGCTTTCTTT	CASSMNSRGLAEAFF
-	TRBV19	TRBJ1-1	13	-	TGTGCCAGTAGTATAGCGATAGTAACTGAAGCTTTCTTT	CASSIAIVTEAFF
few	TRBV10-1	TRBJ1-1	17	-	TGCGCCAGCAGTGAGTGGTCCCCGGACAGCATGAACACTGAAGCTTTCTTT	CASSEWSPDSMNTEAFF
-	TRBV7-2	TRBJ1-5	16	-	TGTGCCAGCAGCTTAGGCGGGGGGTTTAGCAATCAGCCCCAGCATTTT	CASSLGGGFSNQPQHF
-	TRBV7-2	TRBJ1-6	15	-	TGTGCCAGCAGCCCTGTTGGGGGGGCGGGTTCACCCCTCCACTTT	CASSPVGGAGSPLHF
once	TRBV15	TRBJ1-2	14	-	TGTGCCACCAGCAGAGATAGTCAGGGGTATGGCTACACCTTC	CATSRDSQGYGYTF
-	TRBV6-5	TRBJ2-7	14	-	TGTGCCAGCAGTTACGTACAGGGAAGCGGCGAGCAGTACTTC	CASSYVQGSGEQYF
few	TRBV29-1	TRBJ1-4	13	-	TGCAGCGTTGGTGGGGGCAGTGGTGAAAAACTGTTTTTT	CSVGGGSGEKLFF
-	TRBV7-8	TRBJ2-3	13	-	TGTGCCAGCAGCCCTATGGGAGCAGATACGCAGTATTTT	CASSPMGADTQYF
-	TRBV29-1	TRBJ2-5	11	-	TGCAGCGTCCGCGGGTCGGAGACCCAGTACTTC	CSVRGSETQYF
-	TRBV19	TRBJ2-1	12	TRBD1	TGTGCCAGTAGTGCGGACAGGGGGCGTCCGTTCTTC	CASSADRGRPFF
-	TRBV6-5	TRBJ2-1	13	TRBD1	TGTGCCAGCAGACAGGGGATGTACGCTGAGCAGTTCTTC	CASRQGMYAEQFF
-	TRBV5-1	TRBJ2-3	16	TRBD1	TGCGCCAGCAGCTGGACAGGGGGATCCGGCTCGGATACGCAGTATTTT	CASSWTGGSGSDTQYF
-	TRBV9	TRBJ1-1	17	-	TGTGCCAGCAGCCCGAGGGGCCACCCGGGGGTGAACACTGAAGCTTTCTTT	CASSPRGHPGVNTEAFF
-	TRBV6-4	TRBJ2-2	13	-	TGTGCCAGCAGTCCGGTGAACACCGGGGAGCTGTTTTTT	CASSPVNTGELFF
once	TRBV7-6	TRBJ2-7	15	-	TGTGCCAGCAGCTTAGGGGCAGGGTGGGTTTACGAGCAGTACTTC	CASSLGAGWVYEQYF
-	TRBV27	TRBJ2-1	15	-	TGTGCCAGCACCATGGGGCGGGGCTCCTACAATGAGCAGTTCTTC	CASTMGRGSYNEQFF
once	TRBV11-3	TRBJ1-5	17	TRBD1	TGTGCCAGCAGCTTAAAATCCGACGGGACAGGCAATCAGCCCCAGCATTTT	CASSLKSDGTGNQPQHF
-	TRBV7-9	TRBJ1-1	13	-	TGTGCCAGCAGCGTAATAATGAACACTGAAGCTTTCTTT	CASSVIMNTEAFF
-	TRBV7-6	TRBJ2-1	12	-	TGTGCCAGCAGCTCCCGGGACTCAGAGCAGTTCTTC	CASSSRDSEQFF
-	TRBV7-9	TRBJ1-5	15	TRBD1	TGTGCCAGCAGCTTAGGGGACAGTAACAATCAGCCCCAGCATTTT	CASSLGDSNNQPQHF
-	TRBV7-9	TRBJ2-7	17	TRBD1	TGTGCCAGCAGCTTAGAGATTCTAGGGACAGCCGACTACGAGCAGTACTTC	CASSLEILGTADYEQYF
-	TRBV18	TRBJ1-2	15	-	TGTGCCAGCTCACCGGACCTCGGGACTACTAGGGGCTACACCTTC	CASSPDLGTTRGYTF
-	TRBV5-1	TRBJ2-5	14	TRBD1	TGCGCCAGCAGCCGGGACAGGGGAGTCGAGACCCAGTACTTC	CASSRDRGVETQYF
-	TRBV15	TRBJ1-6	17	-	TGTGCCACCAGCAGAGTCATCGGCGGGGGCCCTAATTCACCCCTCCACTTT	CATSRVIGGGPNSPLHF
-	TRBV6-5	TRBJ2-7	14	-	TGTGCCAGCAGTTACTCTTTCAGGGTCTACGAGCAGTACTTC	CASSYSFRVYEQYF
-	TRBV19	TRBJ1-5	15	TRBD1	TGTGCCAGTAGGGGACCGACAGGGGACGCCCAGCCCCAGCATTTT	CASRGPTGDAQPQHF
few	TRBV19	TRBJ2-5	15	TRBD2	TGTGCCAGTAGTATAGATCGTAGCGGGGAGAAGACCCAGTACTTC	CASSIDRSGEKTQYF
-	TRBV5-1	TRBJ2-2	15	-	TGCGCCAGCAGCTTGGACAGGGTGGACACCGGGGAGCTGTTTTTT	CASSLDRVDTGELFF
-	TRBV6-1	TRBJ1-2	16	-	TGTGCCAGCAGTGAATTGGGAGCAGTTCCTAACTATGGCTACACCTTC	CASSELGAVPNYGYTF
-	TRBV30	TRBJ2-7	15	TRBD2	TGTGCCTGGAACGAACTAGCGGGGAATGGATACGAGCAGTACTTC	CAWNELAGNGYEQYF
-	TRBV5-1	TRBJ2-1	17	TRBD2	TGCGCCAGCAGCTTGGCCCTAGGACTAGCTTTGGTCTATGAGCAGTTCTTC	CASSLALGLALVYEQFF
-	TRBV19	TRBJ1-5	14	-	TGTGCCAGTAGTATCCTACAGGAGGGCCAGCCCCAGCATTTT	CASSILQEGQPQHF
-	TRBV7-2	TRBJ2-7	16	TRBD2	TGTGCCAGCAGCTTAGGGCTAGCGGGCCCCGCTGGCGAGCAGTACTTC	CASSLGLAGPAGEQYF